Each of the 9 T cell receptor beta chains below was sequenced from the same sample in a study of shared clonotypes between healthy human individuals. Sequenced by immunoSEQ multiplex PCR; TCRdb stores in-frame clones only, minus some. The table records about 1,500,000 clones, more than 95% of them present only once. The sample consisted of naive CD4+ T cells sorted from blood. The subset is: CD45RA+ positively selected. Every receptor here comes from a young man in good health.

To note about this clone: Other DNA sequences in the sample encode the same CDR3. As DNA, the CDR3 is TGTGCCAGCAGGGGGGGAGGGTCCTACAATGAGCAGTTCTTC. Translating gives CASRGGGSYNEQFF. The chain is built from TRBV2 and TRBJ2-1; 7 bases fit TRBD2. V shed 6 bases and J 1 base; nucleotides not matched to a gene: 3. This CDR3 has 14 residues. In germline, CDR1 is SNHLY, CDR2 FYNNEI.

The V and J genes are TRBV4-1 and TRBJ2-7; weak D call: TRBD1 (6 bases). This CDR3 region has 15 residues. Trimming removed 3 bases at V and 4 bases at J, with 16 bases between. The germline V gene encodes CDR1 MGHRA and CDR2 YSYEKL. Here the CDR3 reads CASSQLLDRRYEQYF. CDR3 nucleotides: TGCGCCAGCAGCCAGCTATTAGACAGGCGGTACGAGCAGTACTTC.

Only a few counts were recorded for this clone. The chain joins TRBV28 to TRBJ1-1; D is uncertain. V was clipped by 3 bases and J by 0 bases, with 8 bases between them. There are 14 residues in the CDR3. CDR1 and CDR2 (germline): MDHEN, SYDVKM. The CDR3 reads CASSFNGMNTEAFF. CDR3 sequence (DNA): TGTGCCAGCAGTTTTAATGGGATGAACACTGAAGCTTTCTTT.

This clone showed up just once. V gene TRBV9 combines with J gene TRBJ2-1; TRBD2 matches 10 bases. V lost 1 base to trimming and J lost 9 bases; unmatched junction nucleotides: 7. The CDR3 extends over 15 amino acids. CDR1 is SGDLS, CDR2 YYNGEE, per germline. CDR3 loop: CASSVTSGVLGEQFF. CDR3 DNA sequence: TGTGCCAGCAGCGTAACTAGCGGGGTCTTAGGTGAGCAGTTCTTC.

The J gene is TRBJ1-2, the V gene TRBV6-1; D unclear. Germline V lookup: CDR1 MNHNS, CDR2 SASEGT. The CDR3 is 14 residues long. Trimming stripped 2 bases from V and 8 bases from J, with 15 bases between. CDR3 DNA: TGTGCCAGCAGTGAATCAAGGCGGAATAGAGGCTACACCTTC. Translated: CASSESRRNRGYTF.

This clone was counted a single time. V usage is TRBV18 and J usage is TRBJ2-2, with D maybe TRBD1 (6 bases). Trimming took off 4 bases at V and 7 bases at J, with 19 bases between the two ends. Germline CDR1 and CDR2: KGHSH and LQKENI. The CDR3 length is 16 residues. CDR3 protein: CASSLTGKGTLGELFF. CDR3 nucleotide sequence: TGTGCCAGCTCACTGACAGGAAAAGGGACCCTCGGGGAGCTGTTTTTT.

The chain employs TRBV12-5 and TRBJ2-1; D is possibly TRBD1 (6 bases). CDR1 is LGHNT, CDR2 FRNRAP, per germline. Trimming removed 1 base from V and 0 bases from J, with 19 bases in between. This CDR3 contains 19 residues. The CDR3 sequence: CASGLGLRLGTSSYNEQFF. Written as DNA, the CDR3 is TGTGCTAGTGGTTTGGGCCTCCGACTCGGGACAAGCTCCTACAATGAGCAGTTCTTC.

V and J are TRBV11-3 and TRBJ2-5; D uncertain. The germline gives CDR1 SGHNT, CDR2 YENEEA. CDR3 size: 12 residues. Trimming took off 6 bases at V and 7 bases at J, with 12 bases between the two ends. CDR3 coding DNA: TGTGCCAGCAGTAACGACCTCGGGACCCAGTACTTC. It yields the protein CASSNDLGTQYF. The variable domain in full, with the rest retrieved from reference TRBV11-3 and TRBJ2-5, is EAGVVQSPRYKIIEKKQPVAFWCNPISGHNTLYWYLQNLGQGPELLIRYENEEAVDDSQLPKDRFSAERLKGVDSTLKIQPAELGDSAVYLCASSNDLGTQYFGPGTRLLVL.

This chain uses TRBV7-8 with TRBJ1-5; D might be TRBD1 (6 bases). In germline, CDR1 is SGHVS, CDR2 FQNEAQ. The V end lost 1 base, the J end lost 2 bases, and 12 bases lay between the germline ends. CDR3 length: 16 residues. The CDR3 bases are TGTGCCAGCAGCTTAGATGCAGGGGTTCGCAATCAGCCCCAGCATTTT. It is translated as CASSLDAGVRNQPQHF.